This T cell receptor (beta chain) was sequenced in a study of identical twins. Points from the study as a whole: The more abundant beta clonotypes in cord blood had fewer insertions, and memory repertoires did not show this. Modelling approaches yielded underestimates of out-of-frame TCR alpha sharing between monozygotic twins.

Template switching (which added a universal primer site) was used, and cDNA carried unique molecular identifiers. TCRdb fed the 5' RACE reads into MiXCR, producing one record per CDR3 protein. The sample yields approximately 680,000 distinct CDR3 sequences, roughly 7.2% seen once. This clonotype has at least ten counts. Its antigen is undetermined. With 1 base removed from V and 5 bases from J, the gap between germline ends came to 17 bases. Per the germline V gene, CDR1 is MGHRA and CDR2 is YSYEKL. The length of the CDR3 is 17 residues. Separately, the same data were catalogued under a study of yellow fever vaccine responses in identical twins. That investigation notes: Vaccine T cell responses of twins reportedly seemed partly convergent and partly personalized.

The chain joins TRBV4-1 to TRBJ2-2; D is undetermined. This receptor was identified in a woman aged 18 to 35 in good health. Sequenced input: PBMCs. CDR3 nucleotide sequence: TGCGCCAGCAGCCAAGGAAGCCTTGGGGTATTGACCGGGGAGCTGTTTTTT. Residues: CASSQGSLGVLTGELFF.